This T cell receptor beta chain is from a study of T cell responses to AZD1222 COVID-19 vaccine (dated by TCRdb to the early 2020s). Study-level background: A total of 230 or so trial participants underwent TCR sequencing, of whom roughly 210 received two doses of AZD1222 and 26 received two doses of the MenACWY control vaccine. Enrollment into the trials was organized by age into subgroups of 18-55, 56-69 and 70-plus years, and those subgroups contained roughly 160, 29 and 62 TCR-sequenced participants, respectively. The full study reports these points: The 56-69-year group was small, and its depth increase did not reach significance, likely because of low power. Because no day 14 peak-response samples were available, repertoires were characterized only after the peak T cell response. Reportedly, almost half of the unique spike-specific TCRs recognized epitopes lying outside the regions that are mutated in the B.1.351 and B.1.1.7 variants. After two AZD1222 doses, spike-specific TCR breadth and depth were significantly higher than at day 0 and than in MenACWY recipients. CD4 TCRs associated with the vaccine covered the entire spike protein, and the dominant responses were in regions 160-218 and 743-854. Conclusions about previously exposed vaccinees are limited, since just six or seven AZD1222 recipients were seropositive for SARS-CoV-2 at baseline. Participants were mostly white British and included more females than males, and it was suggested by the authors that clonal diversity may have been underestimated.

The CDR3 regions of human TCRbeta chains were subjected to immunosequencing. Concerning the study's data processing: Repertoire TCRs were checked for matches against a reference library of SARS-CoV-2-specific TCRs that had been generated using the MIRA antigen-specificity platform. Breadth meant the fraction of unique TCRs that were SARS-CoV-2-associated, whereas depth meant the fraction of total T cells that were SARS-CoV-2-associated. Each spike-specific TCR was assigned to its reactive spike region and to a CD4 or CD8 class using the MIRA data. Log10-transformed breadth and depth values were compared by one-way ANOVA with Sidak's multiple comparisons tests. TCRdb holds this immuneACCESS table with in-frame rearrangements only. Some clones are missing; in checked studies, unresolved V genes explain under half, and the rest has no known cause. The DNA was the basis for D and trimming; V, J and clone size are from that table. This sample lists roughly 270,000 clones; 90% to 95% were detected once. 0.55% of the sample rests with the top ten.

The table lists this clone with a count of one. The antigen it binds to is not known. Base qualities are missing; no much larger clone stands one base away. Counted from cysteine to phenylalanine, this CDR3 has 15 amino acids. Only the CDR3 region is kept as DNA, spanning 45 bases read in frame from base 1. CDR1 is given as SGHTA and CDR2 as FQGNSA, both from the germline V gene. V is clipped by 4 bases and J by 0 bases, and the sequence between their germline boundaries is 12 bases long. Interpreted using the paper, the time point label stands for: about 28 days (+/-7) after the second vaccine dose. AZD1222 recipients whose second dose came at about 4 weeks and those whose second dose came at about 12 weeks were combined into one group, since spike-specific TCR depth and breadth did not differ between the two schedules. Vaccinee samples were obtained from the UK trials COV001 and COV002, which included a single-blind randomized controlled phase 2/3 trial of AZD1222 (ChAdOx1 nCoV-19) in healthy adults. For TCRbeta chain sequencing, PBMC samples were collected from trial participants at day 0 and at day 28 after the second dose.

The clonotype comes from an adult who received the AZD1222 COVID-19 vaccine. Recombination linked TRBV7-2 to TRBJ1-1, with a weak D call of TRBD1 (6 bases match). Here the sequenced sample was peripheral blood, taken 28 days after the second AZD1222 dose. CDR3 protein: CASSWRTAMNTEAFF. The DNA sequence reads TGTGCCAGCAGCTGGCGGACAGCCATGAACACTGAAGCTTTCTTT.